A single count supports the clone carrying this TCR beta chain. Its matching antigen is unknown. Profiling relied on immunoSEQ multiplex PCR, and the TCRdb table lists in-frame clones only, not all of them. The sample shows some 45,000 clones, roughly 86% of them seen only once. The sample comes from a study of OX40 agonist ivuxolimab in advanced cancers. Looking at the study overall: Dose-escalation patients had hepatocellular carcinoma, melanoma, renal cell or head and neck cancer. The mean age was approximately 60 years, ranging from 23 to 79, with about four fifths of participants male. Study-level results: Low normalized T-cell clonal expansion was also seen in some nonresponders.

At baseline, cycle 4 day 1, and cycle 7 day 1, blood was sampled. This specimen was CD4+ or CD8+ T cells sorted from blood, taken in a trial of the OX40 agonist ivuxolimab. This receptor was obtained from an adult with an advanced solid tumor such as melanoma, head and neck, liver or kidney cancer.

CDR3 sequence (DNA): TGTGCCAGCAGTTCCCCGTATCTCACACGCACCACCGGGGAGCTGTTTTTT. This sequence encodes CASSSPYLTRTTGELFF. This rearrangement joins TRBV27 to TRBJ2-2; D is ambiguous. Germline CDR1 is MNHEY and CDR2 is SMNVEV (reference sequence). The CDR3 length is 17 residues. With 4 bases removed from V and 4 bases from J, the gap between germline ends came to 19 bases.